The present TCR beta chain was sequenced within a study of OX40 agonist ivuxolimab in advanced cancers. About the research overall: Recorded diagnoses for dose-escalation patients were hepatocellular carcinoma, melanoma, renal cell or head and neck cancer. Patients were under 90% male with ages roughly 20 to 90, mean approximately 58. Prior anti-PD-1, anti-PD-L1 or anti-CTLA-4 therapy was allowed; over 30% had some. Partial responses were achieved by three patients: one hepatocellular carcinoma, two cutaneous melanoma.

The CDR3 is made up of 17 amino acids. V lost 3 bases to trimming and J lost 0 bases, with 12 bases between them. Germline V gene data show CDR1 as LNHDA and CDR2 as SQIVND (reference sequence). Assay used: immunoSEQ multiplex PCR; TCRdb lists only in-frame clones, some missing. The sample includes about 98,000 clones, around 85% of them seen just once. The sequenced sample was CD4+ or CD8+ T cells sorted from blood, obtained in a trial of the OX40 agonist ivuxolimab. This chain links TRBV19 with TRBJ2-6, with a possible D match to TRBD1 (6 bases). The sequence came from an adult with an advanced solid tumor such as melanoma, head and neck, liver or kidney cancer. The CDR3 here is CASSINRASSGANVLTF. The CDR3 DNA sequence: TGTGCCAGTAGTATTAACAGGGCGAGCTCTGGGGCCAACGTCCTGACTTTC.